In its sample, the clone carrying this T cell receptor beta chain was seen a few times. Combining a sample-barcoded 5' primer with a J-beta primer mix, a second PCR ran for roughly 6 to 12 cycles. TCRdb ran MiXCR on the 5' RACE reads and lists one entry per CDR3 protein. The table records around 1,000,000 distinct CDR3 sequences, roughly a quarter of them present only once. This specimen comes from a study of blood T cells in healthy people across ages. These data also formed part of another study, on T cells of mothers and their children.

Input material: blood. The sequence derives from a girl aged 2-10 years in good health.

The CDR3 loop reads CASSRTSRYEQYF. DNA for the CDR3: TGTGCCAGCAGCAGAACAAGCAGATACGAGCAGTACTTC. The V gene is TRBV12-3 or TRBV12-4, the J gene TRBJ2-5; D remains unclear. Judging by the DNA end, TRBJ2-7 fits better; the J call may be wrong. This CDR3 contains 13 residues.